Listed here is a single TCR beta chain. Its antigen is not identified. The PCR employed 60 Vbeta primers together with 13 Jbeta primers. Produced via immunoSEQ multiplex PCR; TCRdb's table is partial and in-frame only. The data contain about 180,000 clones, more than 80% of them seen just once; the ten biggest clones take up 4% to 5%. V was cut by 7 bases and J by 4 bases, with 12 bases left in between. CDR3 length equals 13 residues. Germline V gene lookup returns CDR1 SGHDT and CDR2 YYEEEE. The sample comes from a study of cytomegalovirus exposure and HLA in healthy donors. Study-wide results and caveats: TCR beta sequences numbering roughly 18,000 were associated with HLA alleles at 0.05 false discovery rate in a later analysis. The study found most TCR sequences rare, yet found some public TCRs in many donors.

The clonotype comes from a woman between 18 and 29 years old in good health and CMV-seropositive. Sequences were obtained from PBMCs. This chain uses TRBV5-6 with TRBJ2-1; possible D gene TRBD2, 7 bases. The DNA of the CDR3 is TGTGCCAGCGCGGGGGCCGCATACAATGAGCAGTTCTTC. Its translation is CASAGAAYNEQFF.